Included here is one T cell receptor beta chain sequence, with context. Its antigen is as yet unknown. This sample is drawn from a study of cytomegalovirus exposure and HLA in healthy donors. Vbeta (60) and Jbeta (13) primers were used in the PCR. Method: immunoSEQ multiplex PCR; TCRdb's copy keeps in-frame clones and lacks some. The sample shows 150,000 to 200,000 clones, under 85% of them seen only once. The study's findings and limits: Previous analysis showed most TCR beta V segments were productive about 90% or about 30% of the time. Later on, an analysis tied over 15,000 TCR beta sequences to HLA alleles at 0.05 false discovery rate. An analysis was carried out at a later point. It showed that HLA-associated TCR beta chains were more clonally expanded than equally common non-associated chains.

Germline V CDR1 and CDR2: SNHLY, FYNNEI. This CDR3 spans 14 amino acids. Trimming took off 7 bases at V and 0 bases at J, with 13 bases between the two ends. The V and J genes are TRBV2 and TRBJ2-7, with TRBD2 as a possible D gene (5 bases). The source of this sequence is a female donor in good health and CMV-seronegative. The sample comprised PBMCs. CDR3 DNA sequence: TGTGCCAGCACGGACTCACCAAGCTCCTACGAGCAGTACTTC. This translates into CASTDSPSSYEQYF.